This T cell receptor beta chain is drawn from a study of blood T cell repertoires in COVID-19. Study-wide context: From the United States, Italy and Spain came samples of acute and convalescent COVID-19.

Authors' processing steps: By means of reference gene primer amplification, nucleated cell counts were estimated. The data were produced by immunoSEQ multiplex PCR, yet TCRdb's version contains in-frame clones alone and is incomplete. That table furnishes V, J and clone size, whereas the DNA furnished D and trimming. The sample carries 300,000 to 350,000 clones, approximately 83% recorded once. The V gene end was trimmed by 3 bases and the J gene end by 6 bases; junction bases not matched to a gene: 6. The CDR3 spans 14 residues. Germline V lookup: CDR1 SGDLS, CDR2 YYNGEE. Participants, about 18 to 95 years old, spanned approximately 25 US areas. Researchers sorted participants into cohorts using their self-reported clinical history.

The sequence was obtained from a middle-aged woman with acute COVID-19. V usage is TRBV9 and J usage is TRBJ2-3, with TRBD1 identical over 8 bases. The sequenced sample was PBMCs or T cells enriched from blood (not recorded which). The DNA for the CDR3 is TGTGCCAGCAGCGCTGGACAGGGTTGGGATACGCAGTATTTT. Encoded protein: CASSAGQGWDTQYF. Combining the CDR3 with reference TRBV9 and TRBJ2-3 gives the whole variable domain DSGVTQTPKHLITATGQRVTLRCSPRSGDLSVYWYQQSLDQGLQFLIQYYNGEERAKGNILERFSAQQFPDLHSELNLSSLELGDSALYFCASSAGQGWDTQYFGPGTRLTVL.